This T cell receptor (beta chain) was identified in a study of shared clonotypes between healthy human individuals. Regarding the study as a whole: The rarefaction results pointed to incomplete sorted-subset sequencing despite large depth. Against clonotypes common to all four donors, non-shared ones had lower generation probabilities. A few donors had 5% to 6% of their naive CD4 clonotypes in common.

In the case of this clone: What it binds is not known.

Some clones are missing from TCRdb's copy, which holds only in-frame ones; the method was immunoSEQ multiplex PCR. The data contain roughly 1,500,000 clones, under 99% of them singletons. The sequence derives from a man aged 30-40 years in good health. The sequencing input was naive CD4+ T cells sorted from blood. The subset here: CD45RA+ positively selected.

The DNA of the CDR3 is TGTGCCGCTAAGGGGCGGGAGAACACCGGGGAGCTGTTTTTT. Residues: CAAKGRENTGELFF. The chain carries TRBV10-3 and TRBJ2-2, with D possibly matching TRBD2 (6 bases). This CDR3 is built from 14 residues. Germline V gene sequence: CDR1 ENHRY, CDR2 SYGVKD. V lost 11 bases and J lost 1, with 14 bases in between.